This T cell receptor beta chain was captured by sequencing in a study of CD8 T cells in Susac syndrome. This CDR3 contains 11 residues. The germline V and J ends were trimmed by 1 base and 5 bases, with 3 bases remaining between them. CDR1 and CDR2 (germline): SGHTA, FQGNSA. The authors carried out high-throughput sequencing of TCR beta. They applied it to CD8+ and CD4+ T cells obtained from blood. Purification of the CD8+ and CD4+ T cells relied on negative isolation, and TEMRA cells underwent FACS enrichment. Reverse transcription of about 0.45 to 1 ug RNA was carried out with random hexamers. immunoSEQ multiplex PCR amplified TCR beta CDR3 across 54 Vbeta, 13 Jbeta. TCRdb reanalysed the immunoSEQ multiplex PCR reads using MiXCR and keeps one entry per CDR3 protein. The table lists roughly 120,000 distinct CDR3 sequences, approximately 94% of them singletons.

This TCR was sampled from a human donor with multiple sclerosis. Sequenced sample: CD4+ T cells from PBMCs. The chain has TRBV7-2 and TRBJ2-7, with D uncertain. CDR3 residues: CASSLVHEQYF. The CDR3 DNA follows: TGTGCCAGCAGCTTAGTTCACGAGCAGTACTTC.